This TCR beta chain was obtained from a study of blood T cells in healthy people across ages. A second about 7 to 11 cycle PCR used barcoded and J-beta primers. TCRdb passed the 5' RACE reads through MiXCR, listing each CDR3 protein once. The sample has about 840,000 distinct CDR3 sequences; about 27% are singletons. These same records also appear under a second study, on T cells of mothers and their children. This second report adds: Every mother produced more than 9 million TCR beta CDR3 reads, whereas every child provided some 3 million.

The sample taken for sequencing was blood. This TCR was recovered from a woman between 40 and 50 years old in good health.

The CDR3 DNA sequence: TGTGCCAGCAGCTTAGGGGGACTAGCGGCAGCGGGGGAGCAGTACTTC. This gives the protein CASSLGGLAAAGEQYF. V is TRBV7-3 and J is TRBJ2-5; TRBD2 matches at 11 bases. Germline-derived CDR1 and CDR2 are SGHTA and FQGTGA. The ends lost 2 bases at V and 11 bases at J; junction bases unmatched: 13. The CDR3 contains 16 residues.